These 11 T cell receptor beta chains originate from one sample sequenced in a study of CD8 T cells in ankylosing spondylitis. TCRdb recomputed calls from the 5' RACE reads with MiXCR, one row per CDR3 protein. This table holds around 340,000 distinct CDR3 sequences, 20% to 25% found once. Sequenced input: blood, either unsorted or a sorted T cell fraction (not recorded which). Receptor source: a male donor with ankylosing spondylitis or in good health (not recorded which).

This clonotype was recorded a few times. The chain has TRBV28 and TRBJ1-3, with D uncertain. Germline CDR1 reads MDHEN; CDR2 reads SYDVKM. The CDR3 extends over 13 amino acids. Trimming took off 6 bases at V and 2 bases at J, with 8 bases between the two ends. CDR3 sequence (DNA): TGTGCCAGCAGCCGGAGTACTGGAAACACCATATATTTT. Its protein product is CASSRSTGNTIYF.

This chain links TRBV20-1 with TRBJ2-7, with TRBD2 identical over 9 bases. After removal of 5 bases from V and 5 bases from J, the junction contained 25 bases not matched to a gene. CDR1 is DFQATT, CDR2 SNEGSKA, per germline (reference sequence). The CDR3 contains 19 residues. CDR3 in amino acids: CSARLALSYGLALFDEQYF. CDR3 DNA sequence: TGCAGTGCTCGACTCGCCCTAAGCTATGGACTAGCGCTGTTCGACGAGCAGTACTTC.

The chain carries TRBV12-3 or TRBV12-4 and TRBJ2-3; D possibly corresponds to TRBD2 (6 bases). The V gene lost 2 bases and the J gene lost 1 base, with 10 bases spanning the gap. CDR3 size: 15 residues. This CDR3 reads CASSLRGGGTDTQYF. CDR3 nucleotide sequence: TGTGCCAGCAGTTTAAGGGGCGGGGGCACAGATACGCAGTATTTT.

This clonotype has just a few counts. The gene calls are TRBV21-1 and TRBJ2-7; no DNA check was done on the table's D call, TRBD1. TRBV21-1 is tagged as a pseudogene. The CDR3 sequence is 16 residues long. DNA of the CDR3: TGTGCCAGCAGCCCCGAGGGAGAGGTTGGGAACTACGAGCAGTACTTC. It specifies CASSPEGEVGNYEQYF.

This clonotype was recorded a few times. The chain recombines TRBV20-1 with TRBJ2-3, with 9 bases lining up with TRBD1. Germline assignment: CDR1 DFQATT and CDR2 SNEGSKA (reference sequence). CDR3 length: 17 amino acids. Trimming cost V 0 bases and J 4 bases; bases outside gene matches: 11. The CDR3 nucleotides read TGCAGTGCTAGAGATTGGACAGGGGTTGTCGGCGCAGATACGCAGTATTTT. Translated: CSARDWTGVVGADTQYF.

The chain employs TRBV10-3 and TRBJ2-2; 8 bases match TRBD2. The CDR3 sequence is 16 residues long. The ends lost 7 bases at V and 3 bases at J; junction bases unmatched: 10. Germline CDR1 reads ENHRY; CDR2 reads SYGVKD. CDR3: CAINSGGAAYTGELFF. As DNA, the CDR3 is TGTGCCATCAACTCCGGGGGGGCCGCGTACACCGGGGAGCTGTTTTTT.

This clonotype appeared a few times. The chain combines TRBV20-1 with TRBJ2-1, with 7 bases that match TRBD1. Germline CDR1 and CDR2: DFQATT and SNEGSKA (reference sequence). This CDR3 is built from 15 residues. After removal of 5 bases from V and 2 bases from J, the junction contained 9 bases not matched to a gene. The CDR3 DNA follows: TGCAGTGCTGGGTCTTGGGACAGACCCTACAATGAGCAGTTCTTC. It is translated as CSAGSWDRPYNEQFF.

The V and J genes are TRBV7-8 and TRBJ2-7; possibly TRBD1 or TRBD2 for D (5 bases each). Germline assignment: CDR1 SGHVS and CDR2 FQNEAQ. V lost 1 base to trimming and J lost 6 bases, with 13 bases between them. The CDR3 length is 14 residues. DNA of the CDR3: TGTGCCAGCAGCTTAGACCTTATGGGGGTCGAGCAGTACTTC. Its translation is CASSLDLMGVEQYF.

This chain links TRBV29-1 with TRBJ2-5, with TRBD2 matching 8 bases. The germline gives CDR1 SQVTM, CDR2 ANQGSEA. The CDR3 has 15 residues. With V trimmed by 0 bases and J by 4 bases, 7 bases remained unmatched. DNA for the CDR3: TGCAGCGTTGAAGATCGGGGGGGGGGAGCAGAGACCCAGTACTTC. It codes for CSVEDRGGGAETQYF.

This clonotype came up a few times. The chain employs TRBV15 and TRBJ2-3; 12 bases map to TRBD2. This CDR3 is 16 amino acids long. Germline V gene data show CDR1 as LNHNV and CDR2 as YYDKDF (reference sequence). V was pared by 5 bases and J by 5 bases, with 8 bases of the junction left unmatched. CDR3 region: CATSGSSGGVQDTQYF. CDR3 nucleotide sequence: TGTGCCACCAGCGGTTCTAGCGGGGGGGTTCAAGATACGCAGTATTTT.

This clonotype was counted between two and nine times. V and J are TRBV7-9 and TRBJ2-7, with D possibly TRBD1 on 5 matching bases. The V end lost 1 base, the J end lost 0 bases, and 10 bases lay between the germline ends. The CDR3 covers 15 residues. Germline V gene sequence: CDR1 SEHNR, CDR2 FQNEAQ (reference sequence). The CDR3 coding sequence is TGTGCCAGCAGCTTAGTTCAGGGAAGCTCCTACGAGCAGTACTTC. It specifies CASSLVQGSSYEQYF. The complete variable domain, with remaining parts taken from reference TRBV7-9 and TRBJ2-7, reads DTGVSQNPRHKITKRGQNVTFRCDPISEHNRLYWYRQTLGQGPEFLTYFQNEAQLEKSRLLSDRFSAERPKGSFSTLEIQRTEQGDSAMYLCASSLVQGSSYEQYFGPGTRLTVT.